Sequencing of this T cell receptor beta chain was carried out in a study of cytomegalovirus exposure and HLA in healthy donors. Study-level results: A likely sequencing artifact accounted for one observed cluster of highly shared sequence variants. TCR beta chains numbering under 200 were designated cytomegalovirus-associated. Later genetic work tied a missense DCLRE1C variant to beta-chain V and J trimming.

In regard to this clone: Its target is unknown.

The CDR3 contains 12 residues. V was clipped by 7 bases and J by 10 bases, with 19 bases between them. CDR1 is SQVTM and CDR2 is ANQGSEA in the germline V gene. This PCR relied on a set of 60 Vbeta primers and 13 Jbeta primers. Method: immunoSEQ multiplex PCR; TCRdb's copy keeps in-frame clones and lacks some. The sample lists 200,000 to 250,000 clones; approximately 80% were seen once. Sequenced material: PBMCs. The receptor was derived from a girl aged 2 to 9 in good health and CMV-seronegative. The rearrangement uses TRBV29-1 and TRBJ2-5; D is perhaps TRBD1 (7 bases). DNA for the CDR3: TGCAGCGGCCGGGACTCCTCAGGGGGCCAGTACTTC. It codes for CSGRDSSGGQYF.